The 19 T cell receptor beta chains below were found in one sample sequenced in a study of glioma-infiltrating T cells. Using RNA template, CDR3s of TCR alpha and beta were amplified with iRepertoire arm-PCR. TCRdb called the multiplex PCR reads again in MiXCR, with one record for every CDR3 protein. The data show approximately 400,000 distinct CDR3 sequences, around 38% seen once. Specimen: glioma tissue, nonneoplastic brain tissue, or PBMCs (not recorded which). The receptors were sampled from a human donor with low-grade glioma or glioblastoma, undergoing nonglioma brain surgery, or in good health (not recorded which).

J is TRBJ2-2 and V is TRBV20-1, with 14 bases that match TRBD2. The CDR3 is 15 residues long. Per germline, CDR1 DFQATT and CDR2 SNEGSKA (reference sequence). The trim removed 5 bases at V and 6 bases at J, leaving 5 bases unmatched. The CDR3 is CSAPTSGRDSGELFF. CDR3 bases: TGCAGTGCTCCGACTAGCGGGAGGGATTCCGGGGAGCTGTTTTTT.

The chain carries TRBV20-1 and TRBJ2-3, with 7 bases fitting TRBD2. This CDR3 has 13 residues. With 5 bases clipped from V and 6 bases from J, the junction kept 8 bases outside the gene matches. Germline assignment: CDR1 DFQATT and CDR2 SNEGSKA (reference sequence). Here the CDR3 reads CSAGSGTGDTQYF. DNA of the CDR3: TGCAGTGCTGGCAGCGGGACCGGCGATACGCAGTATTTT.

A note on this clonotype: Being one base from a much bigger clone, this may be a read error. The chain uses TRBV28 and TRBJ2-4, with 8 nucleotides matching TRBD2. V lost 4 bases to trimming and J lost 7 bases; unmatched junction nucleotides: 12. The CDR3 contains 16 residues. CDR1 and CDR2 (germline): MDHEN, SYDVKM. In DNA, the CDR3 is TGTGCCAGCAGTTCTCTCGGGAGGGCCGTTCCCAACATTCAGTACTTC. Its protein product is CASSSLGRAVPNIQYF.

The rearrangement uses TRBV20-1 and TRBJ2-1, with 11 bases matching TRBD2. V lost 3 bases to trimming and J lost 10 bases; unmatched junction nucleotides: 11. There are 15 residues in the CDR3. Germline V lookup: CDR1 DFQATT, CDR2 SNEGSKA (reference sequence). CDR3 region: CSARDPSGRREEQFF. The CDR3 DNA is TGCAGTGCTAGGGACCCTAGCGGGAGGAGGGAGGAGCAGTTCTTC.

The rearrangement joins TRBV7-2 to TRBJ1-2, with D perhaps TRBD1 (6 bases). V was clipped by 4 bases and J by 8 bases, with 20 bases between them. From germline, CDR1 is SGHTA and CDR2 FQGNSA. CDR3 length: 15 amino acids. CDR3 sequence reads: CASSSERRGAGGYTF. The CDR3 nucleotides read TGTGCCAGCAGCTCCGAGCGCAGGGGAGCTGGAGGCTACACCTTC.

To note about this clonotype: A much more abundant neighbour one base away suggests this may be a read error. This chain links TRBV27 with TRBJ1-2; 10 nucleotides align to TRBD1. The CDR3 totals 14 residues. Looked up from germline, CDR1 is MNHEY and CDR2 is SMNVEV (reference sequence). DNA for the CDR3: TGTGCCAGCAGAGGGACAGGGGATAACTATGACTACACCTTC. Translation gives CASRGTGDNYDYTF.

About this clonotype itself: This may be a read error, as it is one base from a much larger clone. The chain joins TRBV6-5 to TRBJ2-1, with D perhaps being TRBD1 or TRBD2 (5 bases each). The CDR3 has 13 residues. V gave up 5 bases and J gave up 4 bases, with 9 bases separating them. The germline V gene has CDR1 MNHEY and CDR2 SVGAGI. CDR3 in DNA: TGTGCCAGCAGTGCAGGGAGTTACAATGAGCAGTTCTTC. Its translation is CASSAGSYNEQFF.

Concerning this clonotype: A read error may account for a junction end that differs from germline. The rearrangement uses TRBV7-9 and TRBJ1-5; no clear D. Germline loops: CDR1 SEHNR, CDR2 FQNEAQ (reference sequence). The CDR3 is 14 amino acids. The CDR3 DNA follows: TGTGCCAGCAGCTCGGGTGTGGGCAATCAGCCCAAGCATTTT. Its protein product is CASSSGVGNQPKHF.

The table lists this clonotype with a count of one. Because it lacks the conserved phenylalanine or tryptophan at the end, this CDR3 is likely a read error. The chain employs TRBV20-1 and TRBJ2-1; D is unresolved. CDR3 length equals 13 residues. The V end lost 1 base, the J end lost 9 bases, and 13 bases lay between the germline ends. Germline V gene sequence: CDR1 DFQATT, CDR2 SNEGSKA (reference sequence). The CDR3 DNA is TGCAGTGCTAGAGCATTAGATGTGAGTGAGCAGTTCCTC. This encodes CSARALDVSEQFL.

This chain links TRBV6-1 with TRBJ2-7, with TRBD2 as a possible D gene (5 bases). Germline assignment: CDR1 MNHNS and CDR2 SASEGT. Between the trimmed V and J ends, which lost 1 base and 5 bases, there was a span of 12 bases. The CDR3 runs 14 residues. As DNA, the CDR3 is TGTGCCAGCAGTGAAGACGGGGTTAGGAACGAGCAGTACTTC. This translates into CASSEDGVRNEQYF.

Points on this clonotype: Its ends do not fully match the called genes, so a read error is possible. V usage is TRBV27 and J usage is TRBJ2-5, with D possibly TRBD2 on 6 matching bases. Germline lookup yields CDR1 MNHEY and CDR2 SMNVEV (reference sequence). This CDR3 is 14 amino acids long. The CDR3 DNA reads as TGTGCCAGCAGTAGCGGGCTGCACCAAGAGACCCAGTGCTTC. This gives the protein CASSSGLHQETQCF.

This clonotype has a count of ten or more. The chain uses TRBV27 and TRBJ2-7; D remains unclear. V shed 2 bases and J shed 0 bases, with 11 bases lying between them. The CDR3 covers 15 residues. Germline V gene sequence: CDR1 MNHEY, CDR2 SMNVEV (reference sequence). CDR3 in amino acids: CASSLGGLSSYEQYF. DNA for the CDR3: TGTGCCAGCAGTTTAGGTGGCCTTAGCTCCTACGAGCAGTACTTC.

This clonotype was counted many times. The chain recombines TRBV7-2 with TRBJ2-5; D not certain. The length of the CDR3 is 15 residues. Deletions cut 1 base from V and 1 base from J, with 10 bases between. Germline V lookup: CDR1 SGHTA, CDR2 FQGNSA. The CDR3 loop reads CASSLDDSTQETQYF. For the CDR3, the DNA is TGTGCCAGCAGCTTAGACGACTCCACCCAAGAGACCCAGTACTTC.

This clonotype appeared many times. The rearrangement links TRBV28 to TRBJ2-1; 9 bases match TRBD2. V shed 5 bases and J 6 bases; nucleotides not matched to a gene: 2. The CDR3 is 13 amino acids. Germline V gene data show CDR1 as MDHEN and CDR2 as SYDVKM. In DNA form, the CDR3 reads TGTGCCAGCAGTAGACTAGCGGCCAATGAGCAGTTCTTC. Translating it yields CASSRLAANEQFF. Full variable domain (outside the CDR3, taken from reference TRBV28 and TRBJ2-1): DVKVTQSSRYLVKRTGEKVFLECVQDMDHENMFWYRQDPGLGLRLIYFSYDVKMKEKGDIPEGYSVSREKKERFSLILESASTNQTSMYLCASSRLAANEQFFGPGTRLTVL.

Note on this clonotype: The junction departs from germline at one end; a sequencing error may be responsible. This chain joins TRBV5-1 and TRBJ1-1; possibly TRBD1 for D (5 bases). The CDR3 is made up of 17 amino acids. Per germline, CDR1 SGHRS and CDR2 YFSETQ. The CDR3 loop is CASSTDSLDRLNTEASF. The CDR3 DNA is TGCGCCAGCAGCACGGATTCTTTAGACAGACTGAACACTGAAGCTTCCTTT.

Concerning this clonotype itself: A read error may explain this, as a much larger clone is one base away. It is likely a read error, because the conserved phenylalanine at the end of the CDR3 is missing. This chain uses TRBV27 with TRBJ2-7; TRBD2 is a possible D gene (5 bases). Between the trimmed V and J ends, which lost 5 bases and 0 bases, there was a span of 11 bases. Germline CDR1 is MNHEY and CDR2 is SMNVEV (reference sequence). There are 14 residues in the CDR3. The CDR3 DNA reads TGTGCCAGCAGTCCCGGGGAGAGCTCCTACGAGCAGTACTCC. It specifies CASSPGESSYEQYS.

The genes are TRBV4-2 and TRBJ2-7; D is unclear. V lost 0 bases to trimming and J lost 0 bases, with 6 bases between them. The germline V gene encodes CDR1 LGHNA and CDR2 YNFKEQ. The CDR3 loop spans 14 amino acids. CDR3 loop: CASSQDQISYEQYF. CDR3 bases: TGTGCCAGCAGCCAAGATCAAATCTCCTACGAGCAGTACTTC.

This clonotype has at least ten counts. This chain links TRBV6-6 with TRBJ2-3; D remains unclear. There are 12 residues in the CDR3. V gave up 2 bases and J gave up 3 bases, with 3 bases separating them. From germline, CDR1 is MNHNY and CDR2 SVGAGI (reference sequence). CDR3 sequence reads: CASSYVTDTQYF. The CDR3 nucleotides read TGTGCCAGCAGTTACGTTACAGATACGCAGTATTTT.

There are many counts of this clonotype. This chain uses TRBV6-1 with TRBJ1-1, with a possible D match to TRBD1 (6 bases). The CDR3 has 14 residues. Germline assignment: CDR1 MNHNS and CDR2 SASEGT. V lost 7 bases and J lost 1, with 13 bases in between. CDR3 nucleotide sequence: TGTGCCAGCACCCAAGGGGGGCAGAACACTGAAGCTTTCTTT. As protein: CASTQGGQNTEAFF.